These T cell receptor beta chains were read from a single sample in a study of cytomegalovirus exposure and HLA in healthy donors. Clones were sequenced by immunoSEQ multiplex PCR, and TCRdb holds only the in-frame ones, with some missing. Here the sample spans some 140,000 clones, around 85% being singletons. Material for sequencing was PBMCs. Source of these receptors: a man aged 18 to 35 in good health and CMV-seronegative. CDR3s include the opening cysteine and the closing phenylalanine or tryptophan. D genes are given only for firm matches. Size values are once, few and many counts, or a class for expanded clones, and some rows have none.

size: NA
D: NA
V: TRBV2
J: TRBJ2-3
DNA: TGTGCCAGCAGTGAATCAGGGCAGGTCACAGATACGCAGTATTTT
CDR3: CASSESGQVTDTQYF

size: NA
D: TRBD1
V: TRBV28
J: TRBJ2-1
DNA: TGTGCCAGCAGTCCCCCGGGGGGACAGGGAGGCGATGAGCAGTTCTTC
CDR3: CASSPPGGQGGDEQFF

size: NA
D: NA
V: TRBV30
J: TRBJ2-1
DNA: TGTGCCTGGAGTGCCCGACAGTCCGCCCCCGATGAGCAGTTCTTC
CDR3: CAWSARQSAPDEQFF

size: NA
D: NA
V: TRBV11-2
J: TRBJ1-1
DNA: TGTGCCAGCAGCTTAGATCCAGGGTATGAAGCTTTCTTT
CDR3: CASSLDPGYEAFF

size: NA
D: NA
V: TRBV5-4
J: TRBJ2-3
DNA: TGTGCCAGCAGCTTGCCAGGGGCAGATACGCAGTATTTT
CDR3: CASSLPGADTQYF

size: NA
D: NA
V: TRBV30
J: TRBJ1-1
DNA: TGTGCCTGGAGTGTTGGATCCGGGGGTAGCACTGAAGCTTTCTTT
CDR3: CAWSVGSGGSTEAFF

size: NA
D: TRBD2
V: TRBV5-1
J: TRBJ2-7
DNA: TGCGCCAGCAGCTTGGCCGGGAACCGGGACTACACCTACGAGCAGTACTTC
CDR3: CASSLAGNRDYTYEQYF

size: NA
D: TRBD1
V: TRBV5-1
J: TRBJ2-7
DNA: TGCGCCAGCAGCTTGGGCGCCTACAGGGGTTCCTACGAGCAGTACTTC
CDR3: CASSLGAYRGSYEQYF

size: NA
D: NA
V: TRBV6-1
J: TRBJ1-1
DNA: TGTGCCAGCAGTCTAGAGGGGGTCGGTGAAGCTTTCTTT
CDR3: CASSLEGVGEAFF

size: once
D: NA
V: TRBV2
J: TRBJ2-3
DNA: TGTGCCAGCAGTGGACATCTGATAAACACAGATACGCAGTATTTT
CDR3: CASSGHLINTDTQYF

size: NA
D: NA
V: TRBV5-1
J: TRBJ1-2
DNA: TGCGCCAGCAGCTTGGGACAGTCGGCGTATGGCTACACCTTC
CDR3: CASSLGQSAYGYTF

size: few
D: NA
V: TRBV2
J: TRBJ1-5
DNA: TGTGCCAGCAGTGCGGACACGAGCAATCAGCCCCAGCATTTT
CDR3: CASSADTSNQPQHF

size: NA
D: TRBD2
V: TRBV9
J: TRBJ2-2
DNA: TGTGCCAGCAGCATACCTGGGACTAGCGGGAACACCGGGGAGCTGTTTTTT
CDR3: CASSIPGTSGNTGELFF

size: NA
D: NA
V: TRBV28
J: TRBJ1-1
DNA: TGTGCCAGCAGAGATTTTATGGAGACTGAAGCTTTCTTT
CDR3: CASRDFMETEAFF

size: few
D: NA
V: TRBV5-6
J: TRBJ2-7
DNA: TGTGCCAGCAGCTTGAGGGGAGGCCCCTACGAGCAGTACTTC
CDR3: CASSLRGGPYEQYF

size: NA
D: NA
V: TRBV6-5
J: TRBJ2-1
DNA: TGTGCCAGCAGTTACGACCTAGGCTACAATGAGCAGTTCTTC
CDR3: CASSYDLGYNEQFF

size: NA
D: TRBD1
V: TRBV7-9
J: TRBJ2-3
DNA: TGTGCCAGCAGCCCGGGACAGGGGTTCCCAGATACGCAGTATTTT
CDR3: CASSPGQGFPDTQYF

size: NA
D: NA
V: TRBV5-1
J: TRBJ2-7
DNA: TGCGCCAGCAGCATCCAGGGGCCAGGCGGCGAGCAGTACTTC
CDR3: CASSIQGPGGEQYF

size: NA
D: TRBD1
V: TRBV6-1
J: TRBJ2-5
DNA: TGTGCCAGCAGTAGGGGGCTGGAGATAGGGACCCAGTACTTC
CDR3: CASSRGLEIGTQYF

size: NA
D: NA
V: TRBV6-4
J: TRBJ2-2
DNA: TGTGCCAGCAGTTCACAGCAAAACACCGGGGAGCTGTTTTTT
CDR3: CASSSQQNTGELFF

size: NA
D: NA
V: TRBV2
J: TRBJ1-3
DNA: TGTGCCAGCAGTGGCGGACTGGGAAACTCTGGAAACACCATATATTTT
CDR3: CASSGGLGNSGNTIYF

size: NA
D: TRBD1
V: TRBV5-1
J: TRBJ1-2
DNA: TGCGCCAGCAGCCGCGACAGGGCGCTACTCTATGGCTACACCTTC
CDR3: CASSRDRALLYGYTF

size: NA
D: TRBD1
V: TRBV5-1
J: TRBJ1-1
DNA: TGCGCCAGCAGCTTGGTGGGACAGTCCACTGAAGCTTTCTTT
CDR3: CASSLVGQSTEAFF

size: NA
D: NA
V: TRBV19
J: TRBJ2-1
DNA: TGTGCCAGTACGCCCTACGGCGGGTTTTACAATGAGCAGTTCTTC
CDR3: CASTPYGGFYNEQFF

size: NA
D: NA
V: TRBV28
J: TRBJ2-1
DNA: TGTGCCAGCAGTTCAGCGGACCCCTCCTACAATGAGCAGTTCTTC
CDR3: CASSSADPSYNEQFF

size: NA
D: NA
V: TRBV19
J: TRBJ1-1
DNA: TGTGCCAGTAGTCTTCGAGAGGGATCAAAATACACTGAAGCTTTCTTT
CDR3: CASSLREGSKYTEAFF

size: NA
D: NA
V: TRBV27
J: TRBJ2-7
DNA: TGTGCCAGCAGTCCCTCCTCGGGTGCCCATCACTGGGAGCAGTACTTC
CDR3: CASSPSSGAHHWEQYF

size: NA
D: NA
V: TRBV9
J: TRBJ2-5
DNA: TGTGCCAGCAGCTCAGGGATCCAAGAGACCCAGTACTTC
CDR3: CASSSGIQETQYF

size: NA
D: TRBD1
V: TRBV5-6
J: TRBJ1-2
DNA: TGTGCCAGCAGCCCGCGAGGGACAGGGGGCCTTGGCTACACCTTC
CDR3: CASSPRGTGGLGYTF

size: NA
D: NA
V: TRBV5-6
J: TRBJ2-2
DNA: TGTGCCAGCAGCTTGATGATACAGGGGGGGCTGTCCGGGGAGCTGTTTTTT
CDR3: CASSLMIQGGLSGELFF

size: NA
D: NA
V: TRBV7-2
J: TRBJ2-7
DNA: TGTGCCAGCAGCTTCGGACAGCTCACTCTGACTTACGAGCAGTACTTC
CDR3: CASSFGQLTLTYEQYF